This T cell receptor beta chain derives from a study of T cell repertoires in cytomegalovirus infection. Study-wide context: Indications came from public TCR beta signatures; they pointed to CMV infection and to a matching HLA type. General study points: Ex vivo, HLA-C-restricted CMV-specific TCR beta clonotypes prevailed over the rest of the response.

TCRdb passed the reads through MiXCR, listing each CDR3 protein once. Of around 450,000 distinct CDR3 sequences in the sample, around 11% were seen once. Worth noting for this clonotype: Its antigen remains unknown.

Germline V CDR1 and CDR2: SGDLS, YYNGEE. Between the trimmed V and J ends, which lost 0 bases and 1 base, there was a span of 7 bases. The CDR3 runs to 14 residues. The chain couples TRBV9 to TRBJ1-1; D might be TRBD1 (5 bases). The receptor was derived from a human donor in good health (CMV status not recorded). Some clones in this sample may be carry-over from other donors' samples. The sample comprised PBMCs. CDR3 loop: CASSVEGRNTEAFF. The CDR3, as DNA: TGTGCCAGCAGCGTAGAGGGGAGGAACACTGAAGCTTTCTTT.